This TCR beta chain was sequenced in a study of blood T cell repertoires in COVID-19. TCRdb's table, derived via immunoSEQ multiplex PCR, lists solely in-frame clones and lacks some. The sample has 200,000 to 300,000 clones; approximately 80% are singletons. The germline V gene encodes CDR1 SGHTA and CDR2 FQGNSA. V shed 0 bases and J shed 3 bases, with 9 bases lying between them. CDR3 length equals 15 residues. The material sequenced was peripheral blood. The receptor comes from an older woman with active or convalescent COVID-19. The gene calls are TRBV7-2 and TRBJ2-1, with D uncertain. The CDR3 DNA sequence: TGTGCCAGCAGCTTAGCTGGCCCGAACTACAATGAGCAGTTCTTC. The encoded protein is CASSLAGPNYNEQFF.